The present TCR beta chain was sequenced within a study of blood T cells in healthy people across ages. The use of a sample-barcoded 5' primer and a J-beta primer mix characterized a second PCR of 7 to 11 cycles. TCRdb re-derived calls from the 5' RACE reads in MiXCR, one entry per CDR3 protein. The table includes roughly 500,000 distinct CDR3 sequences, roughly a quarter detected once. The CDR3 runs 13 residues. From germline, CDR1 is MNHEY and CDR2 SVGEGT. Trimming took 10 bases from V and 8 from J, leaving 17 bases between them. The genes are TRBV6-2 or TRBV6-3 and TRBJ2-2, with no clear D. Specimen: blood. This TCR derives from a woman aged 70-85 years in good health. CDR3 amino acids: CATTPTLSGELFF. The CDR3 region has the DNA TGTGCCACGACCCCGACCCTTTCTGGGGAGCTGTTTTTT.